These 27 T cell receptor beta chains originate from one sample sequenced in a study of T cells in Graves' hyperthyroidism and ophthalmopathy. Regions amplified from RNA transcripts were the TCR beta CDR3 regions. The TCR CDR3 was amplified in a first-round RT-PCR using the HTBI primer set. TCRdb re-called the multiplex PCR reads with MiXCR, one entry per CDR3 protein. Here the sample spans approximately 640,000 distinct CDR3 sequences, roughly 17% being singletons. Sequencing was performed on blood. The source is a woman in her twenties or thirties with Graves' hyperthyroidism.

The sample holds a few counts of this clonotype. V is TRBV20-1 and J is TRBJ1-6; D remains unclear. The CDR3 consists of 15 residues. Germline assignment: CDR1 DFQATT and CDR2 SNEGSKA (reference sequence). V lost 0 bases and J lost 2, with 8 bases in between. CDR3 nucleotides: TGCAGTGCTAGAGATCAGTTGGCCTATAATTCACCCCTCCACTTT. This codes for CSARDQLAYNSPLHF.

The chain recombines TRBV20-1 with TRBJ1-3; possibly TRBD1 for D (6 bases). V dropped 0 bases and J dropped 4 bases, with 13 bases sitting between them. The CDR3 sequence is 15 residues long. The germline V gene encodes CDR1 DFQATT and CDR2 SNEGSKA (reference sequence). CDR3 DNA: TGCAGTGCTAGAGATCCACAGGGCGCCGGAAACACCATATATTTT. Its translation is CSARDPQGAGNTIYF.

This clonotype has ten or more counts. V is TRBV13 and J is TRBJ2-3; 8 positions agree with TRBD2. The V gene's germline CDR1 is PRHDT and CDR2 FYEKMQ (reference sequence). The CDR3 sequence is 15 residues long. With V trimmed by 3 bases and J by 3 bases, 5 bases remained unmatched. The chain's CDR3 is CASSFGSGNTDTQYF. The CDR3 DNA reads as TGTGCCAGCAGCTTCGGTAGCGGGAATACAGATACGCAGTATTTT.

This chain uses TRBV9 with TRBJ2-1; D is possibly TRBD2 (5 bases). The CDR3 is 14 amino acids. Per germline, CDR1 SGDLS and CDR2 YYNGEE. V shed 1 base and J shed 8 bases, with 13 bases lying between them. The CDR3 coding sequence is TGTGCCAGCAGCGTACAGAGCTTCGGGGATGAGCAGTTCTTC. It translates to CASSVQSFGDEQFF.

In this sample, this clonotype turned up many times. This chain connects TRBV2 to TRBJ2-1, with TRBD1 as a possible D gene (6 bases). V lost 4 bases and J lost 0, with 10 bases in between. Per germline, CDR1 SNHLY and CDR2 FYNNEI. This CDR3 region has 15 residues. The DNA of the CDR3 is TGTGCCAGCAGTGTGGACAGAAGCTCCTACAATGAGCAGTTCTTC. Protein: CASSVDRSSYNEQFF.

This clonotype was detected ten times or more. This rearrangement joins TRBV12-3 or TRBV12-4 to TRBJ2-1; D could derive from TRBD1 or TRBD2 (5 bases each). With 6 bases removed from V and 5 bases from J, the gap between germline ends came to 14 bases. The CDR3 runs 14 residues. CDR3 in DNA: TGTGCCAGCAGCCGCCGGGACGTCCACAATGAGCAGTTCTTC. It codes for CASSRRDVHNEQFF.

This clonotype was detected ten times or more. The rearrangement joins TRBV29-1 to TRBJ1-1, with 8 positions matching TRBD1. CDR3 length: 12 amino acids. Germline CDR1 is SQVTM and CDR2 is ANQGSEA. After removal of 7 bases from V and 4 bases from J, the junction contained 5 bases not matched to a gene. CDR3 amino acids: CSGRGPGTEAFF. CDR3 coding DNA: TGCAGCGGCAGGGGGCCAGGCACTGAAGCTTTCTTT.

This clonotype showed up just a few times. This CDR3 is CARPPGLAGTSYEQYF. The CDR3 DNA follows: TGTGCCAGGCCCCCGGGACTAGCGGGGACGAGCTACGAGCAGTACTTC. V is TRBV6-1 and J is TRBJ2-7; 13 positions agree with TRBD2. The CDR3 extends over 16 amino acids. The J segment lost 3 bases and the V segment lost 9 bases, leaving 11 bases of the junction unmatched. The germline V gene encodes CDR1 MNHNS and CDR2 SASEGT.

The chain couples TRBV3-1 to TRBJ1-5; TRBD1 is a possible D gene (5 bases). This CDR3 region has 13 residues. Germline values: CDR1 LGHDT, CDR2 YNNKEL (reference sequence). With 0 bases removed from V and 6 bases from J, the gap between germline ends came to 6 bases. CDR3 sequence (DNA): TGTGCCAGCAGCCAAGACAGGGCTCAGCCCCAGCATTTT. Protein sequence: CASSQDRAQPQHF.

This clonotype was seen repeatedly, ten times or more. The chain joins TRBV6-2 or TRBV6-3 to TRBJ2-6; D gene ambiguous. V lost 0 bases and J 0 bases, leaving 3 bases between the germline ends. Germline V gene sequence: CDR1 MNHEY, CDR2 SVGEGT. CDR3 size: 15 residues. The chain's CDR3 is CASSYSTSGANVLTF. CDR3 nucleotide sequence: TGTGCCAGCAGTTACTCGACCTCTGGGGCCAACGTCCTGACTTTC.

This clonotype was observed many times. CDR3 protein: CASSLTLQNTDTQYF. The CDR3 DNA reads TGTGCCAGCAGCTTAACGTTACAGAACACAGATACGCAGTATTTT. The J gene is TRBJ2-3, the V gene TRBV11-2; D call uncertain. The V and J ends lost 2 bases and 2 bases respectively, with 11 bases between them. The CDR3 has 15 amino acids. Germline V CDR1 and CDR2: SGHAT, FQNNGV.

At least ten counts were recorded for this clonotype. The V gene is TRBV30, the J gene TRBJ2-2, with D perhaps matching TRBD2 (6 bases). The V gene's germline CDR1 is GTSNPN and CDR2 SVGIG (reference sequence). V was clipped by 3 bases and J by 8 bases, with 13 bases between them. The CDR3 consists of 13 residues. CDR3: CAWRTGVAGELFF. The CDR3 DNA reads as TGTGCCTGGAGAACGGGAGTGGCGGGGGAGCTGTTTTTT.

The DNA of the CDR3 is TGTGCCTGGGGCTCTCTGAGAGGCTCCCCCTATGGCTACACCTTC. It yields the protein CAWGSLRGSPYGYTF. V and J are TRBV30 and TRBJ1-2; D is unresolved. The CDR3 is 15 residues long. Germline assignment: CDR1 GTSNPN and CDR2 SVGIG (reference sequence). V lost 5 bases and J 4 bases, leaving 20 bases between the germline ends. Combining the CDR3 with reference TRBV30 and TRBJ1-2 gives the whole variable domain SQTIHQWPATLVQPVGSPLSLECTVEGTSNPNLYWYRQAAGRGLQLLFYSVGIGQISSEVPQNLSASRPQDRQFILSSKKLLLSDSGFYLCAWGSLRGSPYGYTFGSGTRLTVV.

In this sample, this clonotype turned up many times. V and J are TRBV11-2 and TRBJ2-1; 9 positions match TRBD1. CDR1 and CDR2 (germline): SGHAT, FQNNGV. The CDR3 length is 17 residues. Trimming cost V 5 bases and J 1 base; bases outside gene matches: 9. The CDR3 sequence: CASSPRRGQGSYNEQFF. CDR3 DNA: TGTGCCAGCAGCCCACGTCGGGGACAGGGTTCCTACAATGAGCAGTTCTTC.

In this sample, this clonotype turned up many times. J is TRBJ2-7 and V is TRBV28, with a possible D match to TRBD1 (5 bases). The V and J ends lost 6 bases and 8 bases respectively, with 17 bases between them. CDR1 and CDR2 (germline): MDHEN, SYDVKM. The CDR3 is 13 amino acids. The CDR3 protein is CASRPQDRPKQYF. CDR3 DNA sequence: TGTGCCAGCAGGCCACAGGATAGACCAAAGCAGTACTTC.

The chain employs TRBV29-1 and TRBJ2-2, with D possibly matching TRBD2 (6 bases). The CDR3 length is 14 residues. Per the germline V gene, CDR1 is SQVTM and CDR2 is ANQGSEA. Trimming pared 3 bases from V and 6 bases from J, leaving 14 bases between. The CDR3 nucleotides read TGCAGCGTTGAGCTAGCGAGTGAGGCCGGGGAGCTGTTTTTT. Protein: CSVELASEAGELFF.

The chain recombines TRBV5-1 with TRBJ2-5; TRBD2 matches 12 bases. The CDR3 runs 16 residues. Germline trimming cut 6 bases from V and 4 bases from J; bases unmatched to any gene: 10. Germline values: CDR1 SGHRS, CDR2 YFSETQ. CDR3 amino acids: CASTLNPSGRGETQYF. DNA of the CDR3: TGCGCCAGCACTCTAAATCCTAGCGGGAGGGGAGAGACCCAGTACTTC.

The rearrangement links TRBV6-1 to TRBJ1-4; TRBD1 might be the D (5 bases). V lost 10 bases to trimming and J lost 8 bases, with 17 bases between them. Looked up from germline, CDR1 is MNHNS and CDR2 is SASEGT. The CDR3 length is 13 residues. The CDR3 bases are TGTGCCACATGGGACGGAGATGAGGAAAAACTGTTTTTT. It encodes CATWDGDEEKLFF.

The genes are TRBV19 and TRBJ2-7; 9 bases are a match to TRBD1. The CDR3 contains 14 residues. Trimming cost V 7 bases and J 1 base; bases outside gene matches: 5. Germline values: CDR1 LNHDA, CDR2 SQIVND (reference sequence). As DNA, the CDR3 is TGTGCCAGTACTATGGGGACAGGGTCCTACGAGCAGTACTTC. It is translated as CASTMGTGSYEQYF. Full variable domain (missing parts from reference TRBV19 and TRBJ2-7): DGGITQSPKYLFRKEGQNVTLSCEQNLNHDAMYWYRQDPGQGLRLIYYSQIVNDFQKGDIAEGYSVSREKKESFPLTVTSAQKNPTAFYLCASTMGTGSYEQYFGPGTRLTVT.

This clonotype was recorded many times. This chain links TRBV27 with TRBJ1-4; unclear D gene. CDR1 MNHEY and CDR2 SMNVEV come from the germline V gene (reference sequence). The V end lost 8 bases, the J end lost 0 bases, and 4 bases lay between the germline ends. The length of the CDR3 is 12 residues. For the CDR3, the DNA is TGTGCCAGCCGTGCAACTAATGAAAAACTGTTTTTT. Its protein product is CASRATNEKLFF.

This clonotype has at least ten counts. The genes are TRBV20-1 and TRBJ1-2; unclear D gene. From germline, CDR1 is DFQATT and CDR2 SNEGSKA (reference sequence). The V end lost 3 bases, the J end lost 2 bases, and 7 bases lay between the germline ends. The CDR3 extends over 12 amino acids. CDR3 DNA sequence: TGCAGTGCTAGCATCGGGAACTATGGCTACACCTTC. This encodes CSASIGNYGYTF.

This clonotype was observed a few times. V usage is TRBV9 and J usage is TRBJ2-1; D is perhaps TRBD2 (6 bases). Germline loops: CDR1 SGDLS, CDR2 YYNGEE. The CDR3 spans 15 residues. With 5 bases removed from V and 4 bases from J, the gap between germline ends came to 16 bases. DNA for the CDR3: TGTGCCAGCAGTACCTCGGGCGGGGAGTACAATGAGCAGTTCTTC. Protein product: CASSTSGGEYNEQFF.

This clonotype was seen more than once but under ten times. This chain connects TRBV20-1 to TRBJ2-7, with D unresolved. The germline V gene has CDR1 DFQATT and CDR2 SNEGSKA (reference sequence). V lost 0 bases, J lost 4 bases, and 16 bases lay in between. The CDR3 totals 15 residues. The CDR3 reads CSAREKQISKYEQYF. The CDR3, as DNA: TGCAGTGCTAGAGAAAAACAGATTTCCAAGTACGAGCAGTACTTC.

Only a few counts were recorded for this clonotype. The chain joins TRBV5-1 to TRBJ2-3; TRBD1 matches at 7 bases. CDR3 length equals 13 residues. With V trimmed by 5 bases and J by 3 bases, 3 bases remained unmatched. Germline CDR1 and CDR2: SGHRS and YFSETQ. CDR3 region: CASRTGETDTQYF. CDR3 sequence (DNA): TGCGCCAGCAGAACAGGGGAAACAGATACGCAGTATTTT.

At least ten counts were recorded for this clonotype. The chain links TRBV13 to TRBJ2-7, with D tentatively TRBD1 (7 bases). Trimming removed 5 bases at V and 4 bases at J, with 15 bases between. The CDR3 totals 14 residues. Germline CDR1 PRHDT, CDR2 FYEKMQ (reference sequence). CDR3 in amino acids: CASSPSRGEYEQYF. The CDR3 DNA sequence: TGTGCCAGCAGCCCGTCCAGGGGGGAGTACGAGCAGTACTTC.

In this sample, this clonotype turned up a few times. This rearrangement joins TRBV11-2 to TRBJ2-1; unclear D gene. The V end lost 2 bases, the J end lost 9 bases, and 11 bases lay between the germline ends. The CDR3 is made up of 13 amino acids. Germline V lookup: CDR1 SGHAT, CDR2 FQNNGV. The DNA of the CDR3 is TGTGCCAGCAGCTTATCATACTCGGGTGAGCAGTTCTTC. Its protein product is CASSLSYSGEQFF.

The chain uses TRBV7-3 and TRBJ2-7; TRBD2 agrees at 11 bases. Trimming removed 2 bases from V and 1 base from J; junction bases left unmatched: 7. Looked up from germline, CDR1 is SGHTA and CDR2 is FQGTGA. CDR3 length: 17 residues. CDR3 sequence (DNA): TGTGCCAGCAGCTTAGGGGGCACTAGCGGGAGATCCTACGAGCAGTACTTC. Translated: CASSLGGTSGRSYEQYF. The complete variable domain, with remaining parts taken from reference TRBV7-3 and TRBJ2-7, reads GAGVSQTPSNKVTEKGKYVELRCDPISGHTALYWYRQSLGQGPEFLIYFQGTGAADDSGLPNDRFFAVRPEGSVSTLKIQRTERGDSAVYLCASSLGGTSGRSYEQYFGPGTRLTVT.